Given below is one T cell receptor (beta chain) in context. CDR3 length: 16 amino acids. V was pared by 0 bases and J by 4 bases, with 14 bases between. Germline V gene lookup returns CDR1 MNHEY and CDR2 SVGAGI. The sample is drawn from a study of shared T cell receptors in the human thymus. Sequenced by immunoSEQ multiplex PCR; TCRdb stores in-frame clones only, minus some. This repertoire shows under 850,000 clones, roughly 90% found once; its top ten account for approximately 0.011%. This same sample was also taken into another study, of human thymus T cells. As that study records: All donors were healthy Finnish infants who were undergoing corrective surgery to treat congenital heart defects. During corrective heart surgery, resections were taken, and the thymus tissue came from them. Use of V and J genes seemed skewed within the thymic and blood repertoires. Thymic repertoires overlap heavily among unrelated individuals, related research has reported.

The chain uses TRBV6-5 and TRBJ2-3, with D tentatively TRBD1 (5 bases). The sequencing input was thymocytes. The sequence was obtained from a boy in the first two years of life with a congenital heart defect. The CDR3 protein is CASSYSRGLGADTQYF. The CDR3, as DNA: TGTGCCAGCAGTTACTCGAGAGGCCTAGGGGCAGATACGCAGTATTTT.